The source of this T cell receptor beta chain is a study of cytomegalovirus exposure and HLA in healthy donors (dated by TCRdb to about 2017). Notes on the research overall: A later analysis indicated that the roughly 130 validation repertoires were generated on the platform also employed for the 670 or so repertoires of the first cohort. The study aimed to test whether cataloging public T cell receptors could reveal signatures of past pathogen exposure. A separate validation cohort of 100 to 150 different subjects was used in addition to the 666-subject first cohort. To predict cytomegalovirus infection status, the study combined high-throughput TCR immunosequencing, statistical association of individual TCRs with disease status, and machine learning.

The investigation overall reported the following: Of the cluster scores, around 95% were above 0 in a later analysis, which found that TCRs clustered in the first cohort also tended to co-occur in the 90 to 150 validation repertoires. A later analysis had no HLA typing for the validation cohort, so co-occurrence there was scored across all 110 or so repertoires. While some public TCRs were present in many individuals, most TCR sequences turned up only very rarely across donors. The authors suggested that the approach could potentially be generalized to other disease states and immunological phenotypes. Three of the identified cytomegalovirus-associated TCR beta chains were confirmed in vitro to be specific for cytomegalovirus antigens. In both the original and validation cohorts, the classifier was reported to diagnose cytomegalovirus status with high specificity and sensitivity. The study listed 164 TCR beta chains as associated with cytomegalovirus.

To note about this clone: Which antigen it targets is not known. No base quality information exists; no much larger clone differs at one position.

Its CDR3 holds 16 amino acids, cysteine through phenylalanine. The retained sequence is limited to the CDR3, 48 bases, with the frame set at the first base. V was cut back by 4 bases and J by 5 bases, leaving a gap of 15 bases between them. Sequences LNHDA (CDR1) and SQIVND (CDR2) are obtained from the germline V gene (reference sequence). Separate from the roughly 700-subject first cohort, the validation cohort of about 110 subjects was the group to which the donors belonged. Libraries came from the immunoSEQ multiplex PCR assay. Per the source publication's procedure: A statistical classification framework was built for diagnosing cytomegalovirus status from the catalog of TCR beta chain sequences. TCRdb stores this immuneACCESS table with in-frame sequences only. Part of the clones is absent; in the studies checked, under half of the shortfall reflects unresolved V genes, and no reason is known for the rest. Clone size and V and J calls were adopted from that table, with D and trimming inferred from the DNA. The sample table contains approximately 97,000 clones; only one count was recorded for 90% to 95% of them. Around 1.1% of the sample is taken by the ten largest.

What was sequenced was PBMCs. This clonotype was obtained from a woman in her 30s in good health and CMV-seropositive. The receptor chain draws on TRBV19 and TRBJ2-6; no D gene is confidently identified. CDR3 sequence: CASSTTGIGWANVLTF. DNA sequence: TGTGCCAGTAGTACGACTGGTATTGGGTGGGCCAACGTCCTGACTTTC.